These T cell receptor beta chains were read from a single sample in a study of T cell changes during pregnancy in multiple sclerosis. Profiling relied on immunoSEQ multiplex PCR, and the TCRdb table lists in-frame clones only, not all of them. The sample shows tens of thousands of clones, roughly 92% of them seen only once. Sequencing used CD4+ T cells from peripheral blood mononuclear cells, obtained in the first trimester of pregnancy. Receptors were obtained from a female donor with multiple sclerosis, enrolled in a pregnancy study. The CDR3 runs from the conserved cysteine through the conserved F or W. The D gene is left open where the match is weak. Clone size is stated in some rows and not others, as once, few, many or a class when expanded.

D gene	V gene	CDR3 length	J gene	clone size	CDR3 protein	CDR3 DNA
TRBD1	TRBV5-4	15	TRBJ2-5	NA	CASSLPTGGRETQYF	TGTGCCAGCAGCTTACCGACAGGGGGAAGAGAGACCCAGTACTTC
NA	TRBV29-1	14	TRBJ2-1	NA	CSVVPGGHNNEQFF	TGCAGCGTTGTTCCAGGCGGGCACAACAATGAGCAGTTCTTC
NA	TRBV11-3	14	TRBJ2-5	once	CASSLGGPGETQYF	TGTGCCAGCAGCTTAGGAGGGCCGGGGGAGACCCAGTACTTC
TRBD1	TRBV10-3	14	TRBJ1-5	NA	CAIRPDRGNQPQHF	TGTGCCATCAGACCGGACAGGGGGAATCAGCCCCAGCATTTT
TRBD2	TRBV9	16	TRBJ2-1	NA	CASSVPGLALHNEQFF	TGTGCCAGCAGCGTCCCGGGACTAGCCCTGCACAATGAGCAGTTCTTC
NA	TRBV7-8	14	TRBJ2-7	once	CASSLGFRIYEQYF	TGTGCCAGCAGCTTAGGTTTCAGGATTTACGAGCAGTACTTC
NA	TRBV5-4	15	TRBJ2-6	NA	CASSPADSGANVLTF	TGTGCCAGCAGCCCAGCGGACTCTGGGGCCAACGTCCTGACTTTC
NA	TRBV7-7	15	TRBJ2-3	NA	CASSFGGLGTDTQYF	TGTGCTAGCAGCTTCGGGGGATTAGGCACAGATACGCAGTATTTT
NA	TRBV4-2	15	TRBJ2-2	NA	CASSQEPRGSGELFF	TGTGCCAGCAGTCAAGAGCCGAGGGGGAGCGGGGAGCTGTTTTTT
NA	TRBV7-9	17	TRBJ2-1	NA	CASSSLSVAGSAVEQFF	TGTGCCAGCAGCTCTCTGAGCGTGGCCGGGAGTGCGGTTGAGCAGTTCTTC
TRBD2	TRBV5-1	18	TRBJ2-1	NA	CASSGRTSGMWSDNEQFF	TGCGCCAGCAGCGGCAGGACTAGCGGCATGTGGAGTGACAATGAGCAGTTCTTC
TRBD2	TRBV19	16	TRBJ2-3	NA	CASSIEPSGRADTQYF	TGTGCCAGTAGTATAGAACCCAGCGGGAGAGCAGATACGCAGTATTTT
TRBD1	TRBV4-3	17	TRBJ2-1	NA	CASSQWTGGASYNEQFF	TGCGCCAGCAGCCAATGGACAGGGGGCGCTTCCTACAATGAGCAGTTCTTC
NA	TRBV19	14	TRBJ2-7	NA	CASSLAGFPGEQYF	TGTGCCAGTAGTCTCGCGGGATTTCCGGGCGAGCAGTACTTC
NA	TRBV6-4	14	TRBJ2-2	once	CASRRTSNTGELFF	TGTGCCAGCAGGAGAACCTCGAACACCGGGGAGCTGTTTTTT
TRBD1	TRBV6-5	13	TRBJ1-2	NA	CASSYSTGGSYTF	TGTGCCAGCAGTTACTCCACAGGGGGAAGCTACACCTTC
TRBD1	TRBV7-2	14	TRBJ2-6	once	CASSLGGTGNVLTF	TGTGCCAGCAGCTTAGGTGGGACAGGAAACGTCCTGACTTTC
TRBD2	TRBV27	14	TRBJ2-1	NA	CASSLKGAGGKEFF	TGTGCCAGCAGTTTAAAGGGGGCGGGAGGGAAGGAGTTCTTC
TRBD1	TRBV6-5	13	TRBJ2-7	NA	CASSNGQGYEQYF	TGTGCCAGCAGCAACGGACAGGGCTACGAGCAGTACTTC
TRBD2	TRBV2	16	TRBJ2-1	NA	CASTSGRASPGKEQFF	TGTGCCAGCACTAGCGGGAGGGCTTCGCCAGGAAAAGAGCAGTTCTTC